Below are 18 T cell receptor beta chains sequenced from a single sample in a study of shared clonotypes between healthy human individuals. Repertoires were generated with immunoSEQ multiplex PCR, while TCRdb's copy carries only in-frame clones and drops some. The table lists under 850,000 clones, just under 75% of them singletons, with under 2% in the top ten. Sequencing input: memory CD4+ T cells sorted from blood. The subset here: CD45RA-negative fraction. Every receptor here comes from a woman aged 25 to 39 in good health.

The rearrangement uses TRBV2 and TRBJ1-2, with TRBD1 identical over 7 bases. J lost 6 bases, V lost 7 bases, and 17 bases had no gene match. Germline V gene sequence: CDR1 SNHLY, CDR2 FYNNEI. The CDR3 extends over 16 amino acids. CDR3: CASTLRQGTSQHGYTF. DNA of the CDR3: TGTGCCAGCACCCTACGACAGGGCACATCTCAGCATGGCTACACCTTC.

V and J are TRBV27 and TRBJ2-5; either TRBD1 or TRBD2 may fit D (6 bases each). Per germline, CDR1 MNHEY and CDR2 SMNVEV (reference sequence). V lost 5 bases to trimming and J lost 5 bases, with 18 bases between them. The CDR3 sequence is 15 residues long. The CDR3 is CASSQALRGGETQYF. The CDR3 region has the DNA TGTGCCAGCAGTCAAGCCCTCCGAGGGGGGGAGACCCAGTACTTC.

The chain is built from TRBV11-2 and TRBJ2-7; TRBD1 is a possible D gene (6 bases). Trimming cost V 7 bases and J 3 bases, with 16 bases left between them. Germline lookup yields CDR1 SGHAT and CDR2 FQNNGV. The CDR3 is 14 residues long. CDR3 nucleotides: TGTGCCAGCAAAAGGGGGACGAGTGGCTACGAGCAGTACTTC. Translated, it gives CASKRGTSGYEQYF.

The chain combines TRBV6-5 with TRBJ1-4, with D hard to call. The germline V gene has CDR1 MNHEY and CDR2 SVGAGI. This CDR3 comprises 16 residues. The V end lost 2 bases, the J end lost 8 bases, and 18 bases lay between the germline ends. DNA of the CDR3: TGTGCCAGCAGTTACGGGCCTGGAACTTGGCGCGAAAAACTGTTTTTT. Protein product: CASSYGPGTWREKLFF.

This clone appeared a few times. Other DNA sequences within the sample encode an identical CDR3. J is TRBJ2-2 and V is TRBV5-1; D is perhaps TRBD1 or TRBD2 (5 bases each). Looked up from germline, CDR1 is SGHRS and CDR2 is YFSETQ. Trimming removed 4 bases at V and 1 base at J, with 11 bases between. The CDR3 is made up of 15 amino acids. The DNA for the CDR3 is TGCGCCAGCAGCCCCGGGACCGAGAACACCGGGGAGCTGTTTTTT. Translated: CASSPGTENTGELFF.

A note on this clone: Other DNA sequences within the sample encode an identical CDR3. The chain carries TRBV5-1 and TRBJ2-3, with 11 bases lining up with TRBD1. Germline-derived CDR1 and CDR2 are SGHRS and YFSETQ. Trimming cost V 2 bases and J 5 bases; bases outside gene matches: 1. CDR3 length equals 14 residues. CDR3: CASSLGTGGDTQYF. DNA of the CDR3: TGCGCCAGCAGCTTAGGGACAGGGGGAGATACGCAGTATTTT.

This clone was counted a single time. The chain carries TRBV25-1 and TRBJ1-1, with D possibly TRBD1 on 5 matching bases. The CDR3 extends over 16 amino acids. The V end lost 4 bases, the J end lost 3 bases, and 18 bases lay between the germline ends. CDR1 and CDR2 (germline): MGHDK, SYGVNS. The DNA of the CDR3 is TGTGCCAGCAGTGGTCATCACTGGAAGGGGTACACTGAAGCTTTCTTT. It is translated as CASSGHHWKGYTEAFF.

The chain couples TRBV7-9 to TRBJ1-2; unclear D gene. V was cut by 1 base and J by 4 bases, with 10 bases left in between. The CDR3 contains 14 residues. The germline CDR1 and CDR2 sequences are SEHNR and FQNEAQ (reference sequence). The CDR3 reads CASSLVGPAYGYTF. CDR3 DNA: TGTGCCAGCAGCTTAGTTGGGCCAGCCTATGGCTACACCTTC.

The chain combines TRBV6-5 with TRBJ1-2; D possibly corresponds to TRBD1 (5 bases). Germline CDR1 reads MNHEY; CDR2 reads SVGAGI. The germline V and J ends were trimmed by 4 bases and 4 bases, with 10 bases remaining between them. This CDR3 has 13 residues. The CDR3 nucleotides are TGTGCCAGCAGTTTTCAGGGACCCTATGGCTACACCTTC. Its protein product is CASSFQGPYGYTF.

Notes on this clone: Other DNA variants within this sample encode the same CDR3. This rearrangement joins TRBV7-2 to TRBJ2-7, with D hard to call. V shed 4 bases and J shed 6 bases, with 10 bases lying between them. The CDR3 is 12 amino acids. Germline values: CDR1 SGHTA, CDR2 FQGNSA. CDR3 protein: CASSSYLGEQYF. For the CDR3, the DNA is TGTGCCAGCAGCTCGTACCTGGGCGAGCAGTACTTC.

This clone was detected only a few times. This chain uses TRBV7-9 with TRBJ2-2, with 10 bases that match TRBD1. In germline, CDR1 is SEHNR, CDR2 FQNEAQ (reference sequence). The CDR3 covers 16 residues. Trimming cost V 1 base and J 5 bases; bases outside gene matches: 4. The CDR3 spells CASSLVPGQGTGELFF. The DNA for the CDR3 is TGTGCCAGCAGCTTAGTCCCGGGACAGGGGACCGGGGAGCTGTTTTTT.

This sequence joins TRBV28 and TRBJ2-5, with 11 bases identical to TRBD2. Losses at the gene ends were 6 bases for V and 6 bases for J; bases not matched to a gene: 9. This CDR3 contains 15 residues. Germline lookup yields CDR1 MDHEN and CDR2 SYDVKM. CDR3 nucleotide sequence: TGTGCCAGCAGCCAAACTAGCGGGAGTTTAAAGACCCAGTACTTC. It yields the protein CASSQTSGSLKTQYF.

The chain combines TRBV15 with TRBJ2-5, with D unresolved. V lost 0 bases, J lost 2 bases, and 10 bases lay in between. CDR1 LNHNV and CDR2 YYDKDF come from the germline V gene (reference sequence). There are 15 residues in the CDR3. The CDR3 sequence: CATSRDRQLQETQYF. The CDR3, as DNA: TGTGCCACCAGCAGAGATCGCCAGCTTCAAGAGACCCAGTACTTC.

V usage is TRBV2 and J usage is TRBJ2-5; maybe TRBD2 (5 bases). The germline CDR1 and CDR2 sequences are SNHLY and FYNNEI. Trimming took off 7 bases at V and 5 bases at J, with 8 bases between the two ends. This CDR3 is 11 amino acids long. The chain's CDR3 is CASTEGETQYF. CDR3 sequence (DNA): TGTGCCAGCACTGAGGGTGAGACCCAGTACTTC.

J is TRBJ2-5 and V is TRBV7-8; a possible D gene is TRBD1 (5 bases). Germline CDR1 SGHVS, CDR2 FQNEAQ. V was pared by 2 bases and J by 2 bases, with 12 bases between. CDR3 length: 15 amino acids. The CDR3 DNA sequence: TGTGCCAGCAGCTTAAGTTCCAGGGAACAAGAGACCCAGTACTTC. Encoded protein: CASSLSSREQETQYF.

The chain recombines TRBV5-1 with TRBJ2-7; 13 bases line up with TRBD2. Germline CDR1 is SGHRS and CDR2 is YFSETQ. The CDR3 runs 19 residues. Trimming removed 4 bases from V and 3 bases from J; junction bases left unmatched: 16. CDR3 residues: CASSPALLAGGPKNYEQYF. DNA of the CDR3: TGCGCCAGCAGCCCGGCTCTACTAGCGGGAGGGCCTAAGAACTACGAGCAGTACTTC.

The chain carries TRBV6-5 and TRBJ2-1; 9 bases map to TRBD1. Germline V gene data show CDR1 as MNHEY and CDR2 as SVGAGI. This CDR3 comprises 15 residues. With 6 bases clipped from V and 4 bases from J, the junction kept 7 bases outside the gene matches. CDR3 in DNA: TGTGCCAGCAGGAGGGGACAGGGAGTATACAATGAGCAGTTCTTC. The encoded protein is CASRRGQGVYNEQFF.

Turning to this clone: At the DNA level, this CDR3 is encoded by other sequences in the same sample as well. This rearrangement joins TRBV7-9 to TRBJ2-2, with D perhaps matching TRBD1 (6 bases). This CDR3 is 16 amino acids long. Trimming pared 4 bases from V and 5 bases from J, leaving 17 bases between. CDR1 and CDR2 from the germline V gene are SEHNR and FQNEAQ (reference sequence). The DNA for the CDR3 is TGTGCCAGCAGCTCAGAACTGGGGGCGGATACCGGGGAGCTGTTTTTT. Translation: CASSSELGADTGELFF.